This T cell receptor (beta chain) was found in a study of OX40 agonist ivuxolimab in advanced cancers. Study-level background: People in dose escalation had one of these cancers: hepatocellular carcinoma, melanoma, renal cell or head and neck cancer. Prior checkpoint blockade (anti-PD-1, anti-PD-L1 or anti-CTLA-4) was permitted; roughly 40% had it. Study-wide points: On average, CD8+ T cells showed a greater number of expanded clones than CD4+. Circulating CD4+ and CD8+ T cells showed clonal expansion by week 6 at 0.1 to 3.0 mg/kg.

V gave up 7 bases and J gave up 0 bases, with 13 bases separating them. Looked up from germline, CDR1 is MNHNY and CDR2 is SVGAGI (reference sequence). This CDR3 spans 15 amino acids. Profiled with immunoSEQ multiplex PCR; TCRdb holds only in-frame clones, not every one. Among 40,000 to 60,000 clones listed, around 91% were seen once. On this clone itself: The antigen is unknown.

The receptor was derived from an adult with an advanced solid tumor such as melanoma, head and neck, liver or kidney cancer. The V and J genes are TRBV6-6 and TRBJ1-5; D not certain. The material was CD4+ or CD8+ T cells sorted from blood, obtained in a trial of the OX40 agonist ivuxolimab. The CDR3 DNA reads TGTGCCAGCATCGAAGGGAGCGCTAGCAATCAGCCCCAGCATTTT. Translation gives CASIEGSASNQPQHF.